This T cell receptor beta chain was recovered during a study of cytomegalovirus exposure and HLA in healthy donors. Study-level points and caveats: Researchers reported from a later analysis that most CMV-associated TCR beta chains appeared HLA-restricted. It was likely that a cluster of highly shared sequence variants was a sequencing artifact. Another analysis was done later, and it associated around 16,000 TCR beta sequences with HLA alleles at 0.05 false discovery rate.

The study ran its PCR with 60 Vbeta and 13 Jbeta primers. TCRdb keeps only in-frame clones here, not all; method: immunoSEQ multiplex PCR. The table records 150,000 to 200,000 clones, over 70% of them present only once. The CDR3 extends over 18 amino acids. Germline CDR1 reads GTSNPN; CDR2 reads SVGIG (reference sequence). Germline trimming cut 0 bases from V and 3 bases from J; bases unmatched to any gene: 14. As for this clone: The antigen remains undetermined.

The sequenced material came from PBMCs. This chain links TRBV30 with TRBJ2-5; TRBD2 agrees at 9 bases. The receptor's source is a woman aged 25 to 39 in good health and CMV-seronegative. DNA for the CDR3: TGTGCCTGGAGTGTAACGGTCCGGGGAGCGGGAGGTAAAGAGACCCAGTACTTC. Translated, it gives CAWSVTVRGAGGKETQYF. The variable domain in full, completed from reference TRBV30 and TRBJ2-5, reads SQTIHQWPATLVQPVGSPLSLECTVEGTSNPNLYWYRQAAGRGLQLLFYSVGIGQISSEVPQNLSASRPQDRQFILSSKKLLLSDSGFYLCAWSVTVRGAGGKETQYFGPGTRLLVL.